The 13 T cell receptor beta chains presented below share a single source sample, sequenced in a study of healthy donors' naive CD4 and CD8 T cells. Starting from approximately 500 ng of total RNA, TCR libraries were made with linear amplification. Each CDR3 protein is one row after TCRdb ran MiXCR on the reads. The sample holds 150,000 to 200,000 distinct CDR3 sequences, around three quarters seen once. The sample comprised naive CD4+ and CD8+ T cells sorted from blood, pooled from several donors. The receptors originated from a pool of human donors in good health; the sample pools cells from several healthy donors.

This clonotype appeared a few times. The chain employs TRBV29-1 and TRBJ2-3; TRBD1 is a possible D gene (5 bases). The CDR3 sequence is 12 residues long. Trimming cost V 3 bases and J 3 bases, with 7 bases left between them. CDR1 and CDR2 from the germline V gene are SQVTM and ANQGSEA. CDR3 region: CSVETDTDTQYF. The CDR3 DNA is TGCAGCGTTGAGACAGATACAGATACGCAGTATTTT.

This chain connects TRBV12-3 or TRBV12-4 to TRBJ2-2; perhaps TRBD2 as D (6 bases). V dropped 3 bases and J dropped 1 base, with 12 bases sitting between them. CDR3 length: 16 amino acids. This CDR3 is CASSFGGNMNTGELFF. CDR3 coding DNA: TGTGCCAGCAGTTTCGGCGGGAATATGAACACCGGGGAGCTGTTTTTT.

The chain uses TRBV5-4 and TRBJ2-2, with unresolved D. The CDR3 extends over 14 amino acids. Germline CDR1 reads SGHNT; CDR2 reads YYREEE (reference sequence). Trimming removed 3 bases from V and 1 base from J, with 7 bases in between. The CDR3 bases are TGTGCCAGCAGCTCCCGAGAGAACACCGGGGAGCTGTTTTTT. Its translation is CASSSRENTGELFF.

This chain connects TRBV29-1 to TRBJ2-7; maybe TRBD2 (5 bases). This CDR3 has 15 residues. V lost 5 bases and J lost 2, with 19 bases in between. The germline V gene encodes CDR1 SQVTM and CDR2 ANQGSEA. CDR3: CSVLGLDSDPYEQYF. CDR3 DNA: TGCAGCGTTCTTGGCCTGGACTCCGACCCCTACGAGCAGTACTTC.

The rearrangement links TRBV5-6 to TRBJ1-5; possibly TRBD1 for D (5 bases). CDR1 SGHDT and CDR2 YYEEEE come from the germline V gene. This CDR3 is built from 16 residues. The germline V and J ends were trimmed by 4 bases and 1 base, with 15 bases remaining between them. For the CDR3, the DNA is TGTGCCAGCAGCGTTTTTGTCTGGGGGAGCAATCAGCCCCAGCATTTT. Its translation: CASSVFVWGSNQPQHF.

CDR3 region: CSVRISGTSYEQYF. The CDR3, as DNA: TGCAGCGTTAGAATTAGCGGGACGAGCTACGAGCAGTACTTC. The rearrangement joins TRBV29-1 to TRBJ2-7; TRBD2 agrees at 8 bases. With 5 bases clipped from V and 3 bases from J, the junction kept 9 bases outside the gene matches. CDR1 is SQVTM, CDR2 ANQGSEA, per germline. The CDR3 has 14 residues.

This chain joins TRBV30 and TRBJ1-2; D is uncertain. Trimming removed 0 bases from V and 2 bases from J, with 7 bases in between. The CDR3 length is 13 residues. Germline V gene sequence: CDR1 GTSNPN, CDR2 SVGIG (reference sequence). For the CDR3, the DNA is TGTGCCTGGAGTGTAACTAACAACTATGGCTACACCTTC. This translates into CAWSVTNNYGYTF.

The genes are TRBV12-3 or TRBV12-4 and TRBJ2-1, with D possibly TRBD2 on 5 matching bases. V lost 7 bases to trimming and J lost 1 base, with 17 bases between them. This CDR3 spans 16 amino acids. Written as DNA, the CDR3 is TGTGCCAGCACTCCCGTGTTGGCGGGTTCCTACAATGAGCAGTTCTTC. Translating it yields CASTPVLAGSYNEQFF.

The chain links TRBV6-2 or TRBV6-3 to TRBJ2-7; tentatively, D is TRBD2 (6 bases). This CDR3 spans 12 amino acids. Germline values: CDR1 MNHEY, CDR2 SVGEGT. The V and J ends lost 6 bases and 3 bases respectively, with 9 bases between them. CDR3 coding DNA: TGTGCCAGCAGCCGGAGGGACTACGAGCAGTACTTC. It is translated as CASSRRDYEQYF.

CDR3 DNA: TGTGCCAGCGGGGCCACGACAGGGACGTTGGCCTACGAGCAGTACTTC. It codes for CASGATTGTLAYEQYF. The V call is TRBV14, the J call TRBJ2-7; 7 bases fit TRBD1. This CDR3 is 16 amino acids long. Unmatched junction bases numbered 15, after V lost 8 bases and J lost 2 bases. CDR1 is SGHDN and CDR2 is FVKESK in the germline V gene.

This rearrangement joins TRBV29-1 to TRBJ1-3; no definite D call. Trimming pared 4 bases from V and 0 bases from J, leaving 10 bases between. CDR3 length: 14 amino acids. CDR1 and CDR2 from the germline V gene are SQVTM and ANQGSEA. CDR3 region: CSVVYSTSGNTIYF. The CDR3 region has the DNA TGCAGCGTTGTCTACAGTACCTCTGGAAACACCATATATTTT.

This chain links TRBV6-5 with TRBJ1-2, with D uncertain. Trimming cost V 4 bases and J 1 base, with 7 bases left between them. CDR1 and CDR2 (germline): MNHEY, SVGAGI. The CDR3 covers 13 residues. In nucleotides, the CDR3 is TGTGCCAGCAGTTTTTCTCTTAACTATGGCTACACCTTC. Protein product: CASSFSLNYGYTF.

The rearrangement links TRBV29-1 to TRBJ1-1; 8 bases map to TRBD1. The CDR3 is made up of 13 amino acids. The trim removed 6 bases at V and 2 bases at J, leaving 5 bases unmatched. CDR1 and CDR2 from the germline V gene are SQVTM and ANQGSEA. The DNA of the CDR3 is TGCAGCGTGGACAGGGCCGGTAACACTGAAGCTTTCTTT. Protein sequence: CSVDRAGNTEAFF. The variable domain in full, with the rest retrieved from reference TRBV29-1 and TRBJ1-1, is SAVISQKPSRDICQRGTSLTIQCQVDSQVTMMFWYRQQPGQSLTLIATANQGSEATYESGFVIDKFPISRPNLTFSTLTVSNMSPEDSSIYLCSVDRAGNTEAFFGQGTRLTVV.